This T cell receptor (beta chain) was sequenced in a study of T cell responses to AZD1222 COVID-19 vaccine. Assay used: immunoSEQ multiplex PCR; TCRdb lists only in-frame clones, some missing. The table lists 180,000 or so clones, around nine tenths of them singletons, with roughly a quarter in the top ten. V was shortened by 0 bases and J by 3 bases, with 10 bases between the two germline ends. The CDR3 totals 16 residues. Looked up from germline, CDR1 is SGHTS and CDR2 is YDEGEE. This TCR was recovered from an adult who received the AZD1222 COVID-19 vaccine. Sequenced here: peripheral blood, sampled 28 days after the second AZD1222 dose. The chain carries TRBV5-8 and TRBJ1-6; D remains ambiguous. CDR3 nucleotide sequence: TGTGCCAGCAGCTTGGGTGGGTGGATCTATAATTCACCCCTCCACTTT. It translates to CASSLGGWIYNSPLHF.